This TCR beta chain stems from a study of radiotherapy plus CTLA-4 blockade in lung cancer. The wider study: Patients showed objective responses in about 20% of cases and disease control in 30% to 40%. Study-wide findings and caveats: An expansion of tumor-derived TCR clones occurred in blood after radiotherapy plus ipilimumab. Early shifts in blood T cell clones, with interferon-beta, reportedly predicted response best.

V gave up 3 bases and J gave up 3 bases; unmatched junction bases: 4. The germline V gene encodes CDR1 SGDLS and CDR2 YYNGEE. CDR3 length equals 15 residues. Alongside CTLA-4 blockade with ipilimumab, patients with chemo-refractory metastatic non-small-cell lung cancer received focal radiation. The assay was immunoSEQ multiplex PCR, and TCRdb's table has in-frame clones only and misses some. Of around 40,000 clones listed, approximately 68% are singletons. This clone has only one observation. The antigen remains undetermined. This TCR derives from a human donor with non-small cell lung cancer who had stable disease on radiotherapy plus ipilimumab. The sample was peripheral blood, taken from a patient treated with radiotherapy plus ipilimumab. V and J are TRBV9 and TRBJ1-5; 9 bases fit TRBD1. The CDR3 coding sequence is TGTGCCAGCAGCGGTGGACAGGGGTTCAATCAGCCCCAGCATTTT. Protein sequence: CASSGGQGFNQPQHF.